Listed below are T cell receptor beta chains from one sample, sequenced in a study of T-cell reconstitution after alpha-beta-depleted transplantation in children. Each CDR3 protein gets one entry after TCRdb re-called the PCR reads with MiXCR. This table has about 110,000 distinct CDR3 sequences, 10% appearing once. The source was PBMCs from the stem cell graft donor, collected from the stem cell graft. The receptors here all came from a human donor who donated a stem cell graft to a child with acute lymphoblastic leukemia. The CDR3 runs from the conserved cysteine through the conserved F or W. D genes are given only for firm matches. Clone size is stated in some rows and not others, as once, few, many or a class when expanded.

>TRBV9|TRBJ2-1|-|many
TGTGCCAGCAGCGTAGGGCTAGGGACAAATACACATGAGCAGTTCTTC
CASSVGLGTNTHEQFF
>TRBV20-1|TRBJ2-2|-|many
TGCAGTGCTAGAGGCCTCCGGGACTTAAACACCGGGGAGCTGTTTTTT
CSARGLRDLNTGELFF
>TRBV28|TRBJ2-3|-|many
TGTGCCAGCAATCCCCGTGAGACAGATACGCAGTATTTT
CASNPRETDTQYF
>TRBV7-4|TRBJ1-1|-|-
TGTGCCAGCAGCTTAAACTGGGAGGACAACACTGAAGCTTTCTTT
CASSLNWEDNTEAFF
>TRBV7-2|TRBJ2-5|-|many
TGTGCCAGCAGCCCCACCCGGGAGACCCAGTACTTC
CASSPTRETQYF
>TRBV7-2|TRBJ2-5|TRBD1|many
TGTGCCAGCAGCCATGGACAGGGGACCCAAGAGACCCAGTACTTC
CASSHGQGTQETQYF
>TRBV6-2/TRBV6-3|TRBJ1-1|-|many
TGTGCCAGCAGTTTCGTCGGGGCGGGCACTGAAGCTTTCTTT
CASSFVGAGTEAFF
>TRBV29-1|TRBJ1-1|-|many
TGCGTCTCGGGGGGGCGAGGCATGAACACTGAAGCTTTCTTT
CVSGGRGMNTEAFF
>TRBV27|TRBJ1-2|-|many
TGTGCCAGCAGTTTTACCCCCACCGATGGCTACACCTTC
CASSFTPTDGYTF
>TRBV3-1|TRBJ1-1|TRBD1|many
TGTGCCAGCAGCCGAGGACAGGGGAACACTGAAGCTTTCTTT
CASSRGQGNTEAFF
>TRBV5-1|TRBJ2-3|-|many
TGCGCCAGCAGCAAGACTAGGATCGGTCTCCGCACAGATACGCAGTATTTT
CASSKTRIGLRTDTQYF
>TRBV7-8|TRBJ2-2|-|many
TGTGCCAGCAGCCTCGTTAGGGGGAACGGGGAGCTGTTTTTT
CASSLVRGNGELFF
>TRBV19|TRBJ1-1|-|many
TGTGCCAGTAGTATCGCCAGGGCTAACACTGAAGCTTTCTTT
CASSIARANTEAFF
>TRBV10-3|TRBJ1-6|-|many
TGTGCCATCACTTGGCAGGAGAATTCACCCCTCCACTTT
CAITWQENSPLHF
>TRBV21-1|TRBJ1-2|-|many
TGTGCCAGCAGCAAACAGGGGAGTATGGATGGCTACACCTTC
CASSKQGSMDGYTF
>TRBV12-3/TRBV12-4|TRBJ2-1|TRBD2|many
TGTGCCAGCACCCCCGGGGGGGGTTACAATGAGCAGTTCTTC
CASTPGGGYNEQFF
>TRBV7-3|TRBJ2-3|-|many
TGTGCCAGCAGTTCCGGGACACCCCCAGATACGCAGTATTTT
CASSSGTPPDTQYF
>TRBV10-3|TRBJ1-1|-|-
TGTGCCACCCGGAAACAGCAAATGAACACTGAAGCTTTCTTT
CATRKQQMNTEAFF
>TRBV24-1|TRBJ2-6|-|many
TGTGCCACGAGGGGATCTGGGGCCAACGTCCTGACTTTC
CATRGSGANVLTF
>TRBV4-3|TRBJ2-5|TRBD1|many
TGCGCCAGCAGCCAAGAACTCTATGGGACAGGGCGAGAGACCCAGTACTTC
CASSQELYGTGRETQYF
>TRBV7-2|TRBJ2-5|TRBD1|many
TGTGCCAGCAGCTTAACCAGGGGGCTATCGGAGACCCAGTACTTC
CASSLTRGLSETQYF
>TRBV28|TRBJ1-1|-|many
TGTGCCAGCAGTGACCCCAGAGATACTGAAGCTTTCTTT
CASSDPRDTEAFF
>TRBV5-1|TRBJ2-5|TRBD2|many
TGCGCCAGCAGCTTGGACGGGACTAGCGGGATGGAGACCCAGTACTTC
CASSLDGTSGMETQYF
>TRBV18|TRBJ2-7|TRBD2|-
TGTGCCAGCTCGTCCGGGACTAGGCTCTACGAGCAGTACTTC
CASSSGTRLYEQYF
>TRBV7-2|TRBJ2-3|-|few
TGTGCCAGCAGCTTAGGATCCCCATTTACAGATACGCAGTATTTT
CASSLGSPFTDTQYF
>TRBV24-1|TRBJ2-2|-|many
TGTGCCACCAGTGATGCAGGGGCGACCACCGGGGAGCTGTTTTTT
CATSDAGATTGELFF